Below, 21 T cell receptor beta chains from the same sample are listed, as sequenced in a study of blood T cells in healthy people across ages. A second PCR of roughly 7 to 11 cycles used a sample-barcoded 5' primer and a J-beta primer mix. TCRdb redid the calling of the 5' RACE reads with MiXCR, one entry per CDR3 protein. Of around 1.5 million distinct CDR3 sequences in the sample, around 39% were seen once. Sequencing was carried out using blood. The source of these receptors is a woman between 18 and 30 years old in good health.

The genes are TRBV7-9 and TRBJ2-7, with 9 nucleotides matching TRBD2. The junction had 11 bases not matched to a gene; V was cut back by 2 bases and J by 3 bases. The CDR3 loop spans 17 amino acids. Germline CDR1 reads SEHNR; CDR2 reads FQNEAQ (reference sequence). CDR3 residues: CASSLKRATSGDYEQYF. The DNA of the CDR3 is TGTGCCAGCAGCTTAAAACGGGCGACTAGCGGAGACTACGAGCAGTACTTC.

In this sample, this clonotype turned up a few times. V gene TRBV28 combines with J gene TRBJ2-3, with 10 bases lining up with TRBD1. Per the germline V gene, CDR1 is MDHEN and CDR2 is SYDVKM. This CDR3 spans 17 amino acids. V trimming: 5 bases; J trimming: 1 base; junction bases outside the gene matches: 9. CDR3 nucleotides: TGTGCCAGCAGTCTCATCCCCGGGACAGGGGGCACAGATACGCAGTATTTT. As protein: CASSLIPGTGGTDTQYF. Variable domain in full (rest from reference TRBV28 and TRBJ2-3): DVKVTQSSRYLVKRTGEKVFLECVQDMDHENMFWYRQDPGLGLRLIYFSYDVKMKEKGDIPEGYSVSREKKERFSLILESASTNQTSMYLCASSLIPGTGGTDTQYFGPGTRLTVL.

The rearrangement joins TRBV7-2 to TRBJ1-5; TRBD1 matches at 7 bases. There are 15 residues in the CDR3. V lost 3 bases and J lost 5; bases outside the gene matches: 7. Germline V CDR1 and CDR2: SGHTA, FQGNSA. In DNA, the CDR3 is TGTGCCAGCAGCTTCAGAGGGGGCCCCCATCAGCCCCAGCATTTT. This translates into CASSFRGGPHQPQHF.

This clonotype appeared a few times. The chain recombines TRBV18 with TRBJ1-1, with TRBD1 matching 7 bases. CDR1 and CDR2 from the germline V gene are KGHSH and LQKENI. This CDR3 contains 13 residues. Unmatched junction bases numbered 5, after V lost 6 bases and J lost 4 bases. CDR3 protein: CASSEGAGTEAFF. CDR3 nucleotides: TGTGCCAGCTCGGAGGGGGCCGGCACTGAAGCTTTCTTT.

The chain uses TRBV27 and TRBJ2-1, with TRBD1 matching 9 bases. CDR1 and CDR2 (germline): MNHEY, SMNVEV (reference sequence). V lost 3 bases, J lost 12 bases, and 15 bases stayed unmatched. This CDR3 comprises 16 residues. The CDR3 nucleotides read TGTGCCAGCAGTTTCTACCCCATGACAGGGGGATTAGTGCAGTTCTTC. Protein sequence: CASSFYPMTGGLVQFF.

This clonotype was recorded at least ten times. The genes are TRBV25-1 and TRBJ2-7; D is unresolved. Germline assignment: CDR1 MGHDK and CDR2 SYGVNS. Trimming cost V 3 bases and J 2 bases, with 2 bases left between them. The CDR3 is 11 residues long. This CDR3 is CASSDPYEQYF. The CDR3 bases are TGTGCCAGCAGTGACCCCTACGAGCAGTACTTC.

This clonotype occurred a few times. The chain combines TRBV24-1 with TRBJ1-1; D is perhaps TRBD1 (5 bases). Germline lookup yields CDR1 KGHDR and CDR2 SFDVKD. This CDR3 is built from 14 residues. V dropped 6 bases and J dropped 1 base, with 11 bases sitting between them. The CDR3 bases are TGTGCCACCAGTCGGGCGGGGGGGAACACTGAAGCTTTCTTT. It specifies CATSRAGGNTEAFF.

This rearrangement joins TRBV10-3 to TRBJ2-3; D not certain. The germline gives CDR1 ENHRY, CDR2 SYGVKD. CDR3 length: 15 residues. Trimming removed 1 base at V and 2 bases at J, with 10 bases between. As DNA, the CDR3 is TGTGCCATCAGTGAGTATTACAGATACACAGATACGCAGTATTTT. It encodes CAISEYYRYTDTQYF.

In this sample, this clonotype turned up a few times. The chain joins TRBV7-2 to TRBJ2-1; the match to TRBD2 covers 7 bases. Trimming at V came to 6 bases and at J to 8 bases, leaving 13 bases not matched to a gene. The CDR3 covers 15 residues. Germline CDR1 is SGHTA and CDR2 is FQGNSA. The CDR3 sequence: CASREGGRVSDEQFF. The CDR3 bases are TGTGCCAGCAGGGAGGGCGGGAGAGTCTCGGATGAGCAGTTCTTC.

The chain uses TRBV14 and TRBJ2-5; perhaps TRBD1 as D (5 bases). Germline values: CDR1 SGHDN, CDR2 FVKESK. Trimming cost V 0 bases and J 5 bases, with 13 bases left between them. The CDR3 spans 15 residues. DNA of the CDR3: TGTGCCAGCAGCCAAGAGTTCAGGGCGCGGGAGACCCAGTACTTC. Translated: CASSQEFRARETQYF.

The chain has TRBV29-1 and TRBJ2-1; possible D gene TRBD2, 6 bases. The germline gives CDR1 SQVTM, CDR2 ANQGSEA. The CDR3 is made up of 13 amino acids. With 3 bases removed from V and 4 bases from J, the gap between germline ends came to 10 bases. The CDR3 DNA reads TGCAGCGTTGATGTGGCGGGATACAATGAGCAGTTCTTC. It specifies CSVDVAGYNEQFF.

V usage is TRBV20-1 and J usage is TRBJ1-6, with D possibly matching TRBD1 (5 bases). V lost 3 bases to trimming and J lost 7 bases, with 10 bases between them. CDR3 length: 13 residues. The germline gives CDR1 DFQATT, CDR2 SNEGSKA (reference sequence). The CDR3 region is CSASWGENSPLHF. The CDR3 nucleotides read TGCAGTGCTAGCTGGGGGGAGAATTCACCCCTCCACTTT.

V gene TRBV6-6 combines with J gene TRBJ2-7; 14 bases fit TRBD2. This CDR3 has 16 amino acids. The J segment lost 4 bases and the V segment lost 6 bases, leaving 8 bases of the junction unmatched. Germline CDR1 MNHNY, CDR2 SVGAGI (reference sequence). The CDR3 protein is CASRGTSGSLMYEQYF. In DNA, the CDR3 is TGTGCCAGCAGAGGGACTAGCGGGAGTCTAATGTACGAGCAGTACTTC.

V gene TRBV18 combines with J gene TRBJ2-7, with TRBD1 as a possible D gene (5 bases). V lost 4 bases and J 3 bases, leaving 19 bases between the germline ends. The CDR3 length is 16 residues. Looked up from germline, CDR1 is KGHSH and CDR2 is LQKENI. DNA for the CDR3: TGTGCCAGCTCACTACGACAAGGCCAAGGGGACTACGAGCAGTACTTC. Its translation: CASSLRQGQGDYEQYF.

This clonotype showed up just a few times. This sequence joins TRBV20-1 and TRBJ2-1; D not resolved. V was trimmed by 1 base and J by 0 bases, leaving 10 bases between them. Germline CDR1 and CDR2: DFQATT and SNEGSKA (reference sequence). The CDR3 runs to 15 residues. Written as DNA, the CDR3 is TGCAGTGCTAGAGCCGGGCTACCCTCCTACAATGAGCAGTTCTTC. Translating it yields CSARAGLPSYNEQFF.

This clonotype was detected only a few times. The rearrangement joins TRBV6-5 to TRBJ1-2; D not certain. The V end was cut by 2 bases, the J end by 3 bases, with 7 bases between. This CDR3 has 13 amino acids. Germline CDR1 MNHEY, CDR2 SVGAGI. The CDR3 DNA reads TGTGCCAGCAGTTACGACGGACACTATGGCTACACCTTC. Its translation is CASSYDGHYGYTF.

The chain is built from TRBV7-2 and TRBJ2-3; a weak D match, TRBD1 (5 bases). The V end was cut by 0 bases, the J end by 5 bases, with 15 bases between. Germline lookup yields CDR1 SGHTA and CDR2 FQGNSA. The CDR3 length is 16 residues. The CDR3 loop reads CASSLAGVGPGDTQYF. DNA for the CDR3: TGTGCCAGCAGCTTAGCAGGGGTTGGCCCGGGAGATACGCAGTATTTT.

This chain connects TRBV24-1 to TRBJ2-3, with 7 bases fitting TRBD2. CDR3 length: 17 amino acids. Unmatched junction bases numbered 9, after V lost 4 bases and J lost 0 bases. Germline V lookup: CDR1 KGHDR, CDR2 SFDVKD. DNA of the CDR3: TGTGCCACCAGTGACCATCGGTCTAGCGGAAGCACAGATACGCAGTATTTT. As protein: CATSDHRSSGSTDTQYF.

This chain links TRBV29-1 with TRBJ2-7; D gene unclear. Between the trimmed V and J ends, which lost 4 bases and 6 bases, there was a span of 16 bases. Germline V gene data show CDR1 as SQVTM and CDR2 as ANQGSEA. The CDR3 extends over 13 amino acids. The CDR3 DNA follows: TGCAGCGTTGGGGCCGGCCAGCCGGGCGAGCAGTACTTC. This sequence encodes CSVGAGQPGEQYF.

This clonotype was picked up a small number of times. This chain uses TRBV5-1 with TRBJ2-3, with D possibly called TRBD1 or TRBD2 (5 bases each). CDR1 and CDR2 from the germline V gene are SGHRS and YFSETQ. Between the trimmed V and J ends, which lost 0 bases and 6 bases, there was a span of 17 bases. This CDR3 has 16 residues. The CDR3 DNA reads TGCGCCAGCAGCTTGGGCCGGGACCCCCTTTTTGATACGCAGTATTTT. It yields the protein CASSLGRDPLFDTQYF.

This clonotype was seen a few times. The CDR3: CASQVRSSYEQYF. In DNA, the CDR3 is TGTGCCAGCCAAGTTCGTAGCTCCTACGAGCAGTACTTC. This chain uses TRBV6-5 with TRBJ2-7; D is unresolved. Germline V CDR1 and CDR2: MNHEY, SVGAGI. The CDR3 has 13 residues. V lost 8 bases and J lost 0, with 11 bases in between.